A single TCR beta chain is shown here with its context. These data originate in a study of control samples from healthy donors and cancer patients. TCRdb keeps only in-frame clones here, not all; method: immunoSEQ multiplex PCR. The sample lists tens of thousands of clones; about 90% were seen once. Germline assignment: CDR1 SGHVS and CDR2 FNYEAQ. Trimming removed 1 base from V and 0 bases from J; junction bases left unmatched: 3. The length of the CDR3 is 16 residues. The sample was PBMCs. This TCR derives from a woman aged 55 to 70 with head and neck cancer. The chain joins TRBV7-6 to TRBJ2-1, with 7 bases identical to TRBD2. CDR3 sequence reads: CASSLGAGVSYNEQFF. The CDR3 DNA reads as TGTGCCAGCAGCTTAGGCGCGGGAGTCTCCTACAATGAGCAGTTCTTC.